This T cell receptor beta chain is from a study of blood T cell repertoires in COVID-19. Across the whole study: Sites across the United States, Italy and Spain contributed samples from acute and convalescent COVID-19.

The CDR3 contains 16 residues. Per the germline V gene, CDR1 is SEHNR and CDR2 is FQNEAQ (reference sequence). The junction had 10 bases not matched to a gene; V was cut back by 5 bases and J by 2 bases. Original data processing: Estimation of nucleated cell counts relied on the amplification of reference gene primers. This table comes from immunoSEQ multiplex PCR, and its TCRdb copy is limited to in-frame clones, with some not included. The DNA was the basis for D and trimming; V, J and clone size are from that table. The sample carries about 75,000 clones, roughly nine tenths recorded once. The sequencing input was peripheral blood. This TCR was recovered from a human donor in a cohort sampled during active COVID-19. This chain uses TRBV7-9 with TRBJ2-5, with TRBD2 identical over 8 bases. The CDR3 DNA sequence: TGTGCCAGCAGCATTAGAGCCCGGGGGGGACAAGAGACCCAGTACTTC. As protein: CASSIRARGGQETQYF.